This T cell receptor (beta chain) came from a study of tumor-infiltrating lymphocytes in primary liver carcinoma. Study-wide findings and caveats: Only about 7-25% of top clones appeared in all five tumor regions.

With respect to this clonotype: Its matching antigen is unknown. This may be a read error, as it is one base from a much larger clone.

A primer matching the constant region was used to make TCR beta cDNA from approximately 0.45 ug of total RNA. The TCR beta library was amplified through three nested multiplex PCR rounds in a modified ARM-PCR procedure. A C-beta reverse primer was combined with TRBV1-TRBV30 forward primers in the first two PCR rounds, and each round had about 10 cycles. TCRdb ran MiXCR on the multiplex PCR reads and lists one entry per CDR3 protein. The data contain about 190,000 distinct CDR3 sequences, around four fifths of them singletons. CDR3 length: 13 amino acids. The germline V and J ends were trimmed by 6 bases and 4 bases, with 12 bases remaining between them. Germline V CDR1 and CDR2: KGHDR, SFDVKD. Unsorted bulk tissue of roughly 18-32 mg yielded co-extracted RNA and DNA.

Specimen: tumor tissue from primary liver carcinoma. The receptor was derived from a man aged 35 to 55 with primary liver carcinoma and hepatitis B virus infection. The rearrangement joins TRBV24-1 to TRBJ2-7; D call uncertain. Written as DNA, the CDR3 is TGTGCCACCAGTTATGTGAGTAGTTACGAGCAGTACTTC. Its protein is CATSYVSSYEQYF.